Listed below are T cell receptor beta chains from one sample, sequenced in a study of cytomegalovirus exposure and HLA in healthy donors. Profiling relied on immunoSEQ multiplex PCR, and the TCRdb table lists in-frame clones only, not all of them. The sample holds about 66,000 clones, around 97% seen once. Sequenced sample: PBMCs. The receptor source for this set is a woman aged 18-29 years in good health and CMV-seropositive. CDR3s include the opening cysteine and the closing phenylalanine or tryptophan. D genes are given only for firm matches. Clone sizes are given selectively: once, few, many, or a class where the clone is expanded.

j_call: TRBJ2-7; d_call: TRBD1; clone_size: .; v_call: TRBV28; cdr3_aa: CASSIWAGGYEQYF; cdr3_nt: TGTGCCAGCAGCATTTGGGCAGGGGGCTACGAGCAGTACTTC
j_call: TRBJ2-7; d_call: TRBD2; clone_size: .; v_call: TRBV30; cdr3_aa: CAWSVGEGHLLEQYF; cdr3_nt: TGTGCCTGGAGCGTAGGGGAGGGCCACCTTTTGGAGCAGTACTTC
j_call: TRBJ1-1; d_call: .; clone_size: .; v_call: TRBV19; cdr3_aa: CASSIGLRAEAFF; cdr3_nt: TGTGCCAGTAGTATCGGCTTGAGGGCTGAAGCTTTCTTT
j_call: TRBJ1-2; d_call: .; clone_size: .; v_call: TRBV7-9; cdr3_aa: CASSLEGAGFFNYGYTF; cdr3_nt: TGTGCCAGCAGCTTAGAAGGAGCAGGGTTTTTTAACTATGGCTACACCTTC
j_call: TRBJ2-2; d_call: TRBD1; clone_size: .; v_call: TRBV5-1; cdr3_aa: CASRDRGPGGELFF; cdr3_nt: TGCGCCAGCCGTGACAGGGGTCCCGGCGGGGAGCTGTTTTTT
j_call: TRBJ2-7; d_call: TRBD1; clone_size: .; v_call: TRBV27; cdr3_aa: CASSFGTGAAYEQYF; cdr3_nt: TGTGCCAGCAGTTTCGGGACAGGGGCGGCCTACGAGCAGTACTTC
j_call: TRBJ2-2; d_call: .; clone_size: once; v_call: TRBV1; cdr3_aa: CTSSQTRQGADTGELFF; cdr3_nt: TGCACCAGCAGCCAAACCCGACAGGGGGCGGACACCGGGGAGCTGTTTTTT
j_call: TRBJ2-3; d_call: .; clone_size: .; v_call: TRBV11-3; cdr3_aa: CASSPGGQQPTDTQYF; cdr3_nt: TGTGCCAGCAGCCCAGGGGGGCAGCAGCCTACAGATACGCAGTATTTT
j_call: TRBJ2-5; d_call: .; clone_size: .; v_call: TRBV5-1; cdr3_aa: CANSLLTEETQYF; cdr3_nt: TGCGCCAACAGCTTGTTAACGGAAGAGACCCAGTACTTC
j_call: TRBJ2-2; d_call: .; clone_size: once; v_call: TRBV11-2; cdr3_aa: CASSPTRFAGELFF; cdr3_nt: TGTGCCAGCAGCCCGACTAGATTCGCCGGGGAGCTGTTTTTT
j_call: TRBJ2-2; d_call: TRBD2; clone_size: .; v_call: TRBV28; cdr3_aa: CASERGEGTGELFF; cdr3_nt: TGTGCCTCCGAGCGGGGAGAGGGCACCGGGGAGCTGTTTTTT
j_call: TRBJ1-2; d_call: TRBD1; clone_size: .; v_call: TRBV5-4; cdr3_aa: CASSSGTGGELYGYTF; cdr3_nt: TGTGCCAGCAGCAGTGGGACAGGGGGCGAACTGTATGGCTACACCTTC
j_call: TRBJ1-1; d_call: .; clone_size: .; v_call: TRBV10-2; cdr3_aa: CASTQRQNTEAFF; cdr3_nt: TGCGCCAGCACCCAAAGACAGAACACTGAAGCTTTCTTT
j_call: TRBJ2-3; d_call: TRBD2; clone_size: .; v_call: TRBV7-7; cdr3_aa: CASSCTSSGSEDTQYF; cdr3_nt: TGTGCTAGCAGCTGTACTTCGAGCGGGAGCGAAGATACGCAGTATTTT
j_call: TRBJ1-2; d_call: .; clone_size: .; v_call: TRBV7-9; cdr3_aa: CASSLAQDTRGYTF; cdr3_nt: TGTGCCAGCAGCTTAGCTCAGGACACTCGTGGCTACACCTTC
j_call: TRBJ2-5; d_call: TRBD1; clone_size: .; v_call: TRBV6-1; cdr3_aa: CASRQGFWEETQYF; cdr3_nt: TGTGCCAGCAGACAGGGGTTTTGGGAAGAGACCCAGTACTTC
j_call: TRBJ2-7; d_call: .; clone_size: .; v_call: TRBV30; cdr3_aa: CAWTRAEHEQYF; cdr3_nt: TGTGCCTGGACGAGGGCGGAACACGAGCAGTACTTC
j_call: TRBJ1-1; d_call: .; clone_size: .; v_call: TRBV28; cdr3_aa: CASTLPEEANTEAFF; cdr3_nt: TGTGCCAGCACACTACCTGAGGAGGCGAACACTGAAGCTTTCTTT
j_call: TRBJ2-7; d_call: TRBD2; clone_size: .; v_call: TRBV18; cdr3_aa: CASSPVIGLAGVGSYEQYF; cdr3_nt: TGTGCCAGCTCACCGGTCATTGGGCTAGCGGGAGTAGGTTCCTACGAGCAGTACTTC
j_call: TRBJ2-3; d_call: .; clone_size: .; v_call: TRBV19; cdr3_aa: CASSERDTFSDTQYF; cdr3_nt: TGTGCCAGTAGTGAAAGGGACACCTTTTCAGATACGCAGTATTTT
j_call: TRBJ1-4; d_call: .; clone_size: .; v_call: TRBV28; cdr3_aa: CASSLVRAGGKLFF; cdr3_nt: TGTGCCAGCAGTTTAGTCAGGGCAGGCGGAAAACTGTTTTTT
j_call: TRBJ2-7; d_call: .; clone_size: .; v_call: TRBV15; cdr3_aa: CATSRAGLYEQYF; cdr3_nt: TGTGCCACCAGCAGAGCAGGGCTGTACGAGCAGTACTTC
j_call: TRBJ1-5; d_call: TRBD1; clone_size: .; v_call: TRBV28; cdr3_aa: CASSFNDRDNQPQHF; cdr3_nt: TGTGCCAGCAGTTTCAACGACAGGGACAATCAGCCCCAGCATTTT
j_call: TRBJ2-1; d_call: TRBD2; clone_size: .; v_call: TRBV9; cdr3_aa: CASSPKREAYNEQFF; cdr3_nt: TGTGCCAGCAGCCCCAAGCGGGAGGCCTACAATGAGCAGTTCTTC
j_call: TRBJ1-5; d_call: .; clone_size: .; v_call: TRBV30; cdr3_aa: CAWSREIGGSNQPQHF; cdr3_nt: TGTGCCTGGAGTAGGGAGATAGGGGGAAGCAATCAGCCCCAGCATTTT
j_call: TRBJ1-3; d_call: .; clone_size: .; v_call: TRBV7-6; cdr3_aa: CASSSLPDSYSGNTIYF; cdr3_nt: TGTGCCAGCAGTTCCCTCCCCGACTCGTACTCTGGAAACACCATATATTTT
j_call: TRBJ1-1; d_call: TRBD1; clone_size: .; v_call: TRBV28; cdr3_aa: CASSPTGLDTEAFF; cdr3_nt: TGTGCCAGCAGCCCGACAGGGCTGGACACTGAAGCTTTCTTT
j_call: TRBJ2-7; d_call: .; clone_size: once; v_call: TRBV9; cdr3_aa: CASSAHRSDGGEQYF; cdr3_nt: TGTGCCAGCAGCGCCCATAGAAGTGACGGGGGCGAGCAGTACTTC
j_call: TRBJ2-5; d_call: .; clone_size: .; v_call: TRBV5-6; cdr3_aa: CASGGQRQETQYF; cdr3_nt: TGTGCCAGCGGAGGACAGCGCCAAGAGACCCAGTACTTC
j_call: TRBJ1-2; d_call: TRBD1; clone_size: .; v_call: TRBV18; cdr3_aa: CASSPLGTGVGYTF; cdr3_nt: TGTGCCAGCTCACCATTGGGGACAGGGGTCGGCTACACCTTC
j_call: TRBJ1-1; d_call: .; clone_size: .; v_call: TRBV27; cdr3_aa: CASSLQGRDTEAFF; cdr3_nt: TGTGCCAGCAGTTTACAGGGGAGGGACACTGAAGCTTTCTTT
j_call: TRBJ2-1; d_call: .; clone_size: .; v_call: TRBV11-2; cdr3_aa: CASSFARGRNEQFF; cdr3_nt: TGTGCCAGCAGCTTCGCCAGGGGCCGCAATGAGCAGTTCTTC
j_call: TRBJ2-5; d_call: .; clone_size: once; v_call: TRBV30; cdr3_aa: CAWKAGPETQYF; cdr3_nt: TGTGCCTGGAAGGCAGGGCCAGAGACCCAGTACTTC
j_call: TRBJ2-1; d_call: TRBD2; clone_size: .; v_call: TRBV27; cdr3_aa: CASRLLAGGSYNEQFF; cdr3_nt: TGTGCCAGCAGACTCCTAGCGGGAGGGTCCTACAATGAGCAGTTCTTC
j_call: TRBJ1-5; d_call: .; clone_size: .; v_call: TRBV19; cdr3_aa: CASSALSRGGMPQPQHF; cdr3_nt: TGTGCCAGTAGTGCTCTCTCCAGGGGTGGAATGCCTCAGCCCCAGCATTTT
j_call: TRBJ2-5; d_call: TRBD2; clone_size: .; v_call: TRBV7-8; cdr3_aa: CASTLGRGETQYF; cdr3_nt: TGTGCCAGCACCCTGGGGAGGGGAGAGACCCAGTACTTC
j_call: TRBJ2-7; d_call: TRBD1; clone_size: .; v_call: TRBV18; cdr3_aa: CASSPLDRVRPYEQYF; cdr3_nt: TGTGCCAGCTCACCACTTGACAGGGTGCGCCCCTACGAGCAGTACTTC
j_call: TRBJ2-7; d_call: .; clone_size: .; v_call: TRBV7-2; cdr3_aa: CASSYGRRGTYEQYF; cdr3_nt: TGTGCCAGCAGCTACGGTCGGCGCGGAACCTACGAGCAGTACTTC
j_call: TRBJ2-1; d_call: TRBD2; clone_size: .; v_call: TRBV11-2; cdr3_aa: CASSPFLAGEFNEQFF; cdr3_nt: TGTGCCAGCAGCCCATTCCTAGCGGGAGAGTTCAATGAGCAGTTCTTC
j_call: TRBJ1-6; d_call: .; clone_size: .; v_call: TRBV28; cdr3_aa: CASSPNSPYNSPLHF; cdr3_nt: TGTGCCAGCAGTCCCAACAGTCCCTATAATTCACCCCTCCACTTT
j_call: TRBJ2-1; d_call: TRBD2; clone_size: .; v_call: TRBV10-3; cdr3_aa: CAIRVGGSSYNEQFF; cdr3_nt: TGTGCCATCAGGGTGGGCGGGAGCTCCTACAATGAGCAGTTCTTC
j_call: TRBJ1-4; d_call: TRBD1; clone_size: .; v_call: TRBV9; cdr3_aa: CASSAGTGPNEKLFF; cdr3_nt: TGTGCCAGCAGCGCCGGGACAGGGCCTAATGAAAAACTGTTTTTT
j_call: TRBJ1-4; d_call: TRBD1; clone_size: .; v_call: TRBV5-6; cdr3_aa: CASSDGTGVEKLFF; cdr3_nt: TGTGCCAGCAGCGACGGGACAGGGGTTGAAAAACTGTTTTTT
j_call: TRBJ2-2; d_call: .; clone_size: .; v_call: TRBV6-1; cdr3_aa: CASSAGGAWTGELFF; cdr3_nt: TGTGCCAGCAGTGCTGGAGGGGCCTGGACCGGGGAGCTGTTTTTT
j_call: TRBJ2-7; d_call: TRBD2; clone_size: .; v_call: TRBV6-5; cdr3_aa: CASRHTSGGSYEQYF; cdr3_nt: TGTGCCAGCAGACATACTAGCGGGGGCTCCTACGAGCAGTACTTC
j_call: TRBJ1-2; d_call: .; clone_size: .; v_call: TRBV28; cdr3_aa: CASSFRAHGYTF; cdr3_nt: TGTGCCAGCAGTTTCAGGGCTCATGGCTACACCTTC
j_call: TRBJ2-1; d_call: TRBD2; clone_size: .; v_call: TRBV2; cdr3_aa: CASEGRTSTFYNEQFF; cdr3_nt: TGTGCCAGCGAGGGCAGGACTAGCACTTTCTACAATGAGCAGTTCTTC
j_call: TRBJ1-5; d_call: TRBD1; clone_size: .; v_call: TRBV9; cdr3_aa: CASSATGTGTDNQPQHF; cdr3_nt: TGTGCCAGCAGCGCGACAGGCACCGGGACAGATAATCAGCCCCAGCATTTT
j_call: TRBJ2-1; d_call: TRBD1; clone_size: .; v_call: TRBV11-2; cdr3_aa: CASSGTGVYEQFF; cdr3_nt: TGTGCCAGCAGCGGAACAGGGGTCTATGAGCAGTTCTTC
j_call: TRBJ2-3; d_call: .; clone_size: .; v_call: TRBV19; cdr3_aa: CASSLGQSSTDTQYF; cdr3_nt: TGTGCCAGTAGTTTAGGGCAGTCTAGCACAGATACGCAGTATTTT
j_call: TRBJ1-1; d_call: .; clone_size: .; v_call: TRBV9; cdr3_aa: CASSVGGLIEAFF; cdr3_nt: TGTGCCAGCAGCGTAGGAGGGCTCATTGAAGCTTTCTTT
j_call: TRBJ2-2; d_call: TRBD1; clone_size: .; v_call: TRBV10-3; cdr3_aa: CAISESSGGSPVLFF; cdr3_nt: TGTGCCATCAGTGAGTCGTCAGGGGGTAGCCCGGTGCTGTTTTTT
j_call: TRBJ1-3; d_call: .; clone_size: .; v_call: TRBV27; cdr3_aa: CASSHRRGSGNTIYF; cdr3_nt: TGTGCCAGCAGTCACCGGCGGGGCTCTGGAAACACCATATATTTT
j_call: TRBJ1-1; d_call: .; clone_size: .; v_call: TRBV21-1; cdr3_aa: CASSTTGVNTEAFF; cdr3_nt: TGTGCCAGCAGCACAACAGGGGTGAACACTGAAGCTTTCTTT
j_call: TRBJ2-3; d_call: .; clone_size: .; v_call: TRBV18; cdr3_aa: CASSPRASESTDTQYF; cdr3_nt: TGTGCCAGCTCACCACGGGCTAGCGAAAGCACAGATACGCAGTATTTT
j_call: TRBJ1-1; d_call: TRBD1; clone_size: .; v_call: TRBV5-1; cdr3_aa: CASSLGQGRETEAFF; cdr3_nt: TGCGCCAGCAGCTTGGGACAGGGGAGGGAGACTGAAGCTTTCTTT
j_call: TRBJ2-3; d_call: TRBD2; clone_size: .; v_call: TRBV4-1; cdr3_aa: CASSPTTSVSTDTQYF; cdr3_nt: TGCGCCAGCAGCCCCACGACTAGCGTAAGCACAGATACGCAGTATTTT
j_call: TRBJ1-1; d_call: TRBD1; clone_size: .; v_call: TRBV7-8; cdr3_aa: CASSLARDSEAFF; cdr3_nt: TGTGCCAGCAGCTTAGCCCGGGACAGTGAAGCTTTCTTT
j_call: TRBJ2-6; d_call: .; clone_size: .; v_call: TRBV7-8; cdr3_aa: CASSGARSGANVLTF; cdr3_nt: TGTGCCAGCAGCGGAGCTCGGTCTGGGGCCAACGTCCTGACTTTC
j_call: TRBJ1-1; d_call: TRBD1; clone_size: .; v_call: TRBV10-1; cdr3_aa: CASSASVDRGGLAFF; cdr3_nt: TGCGCCAGCAGTGCTTCAGTCGACAGGGGCGGTCTGGCTTTCTTT